Presented here are 6 T cell receptor beta chains from one specimen sequenced in a study of T cells in Graves' hyperthyroidism and ophthalmopathy. Researchers amplified the TCR beta CDR3 regions from RNA transcripts. The TCR CDR3 was amplified in a first-round RT-PCR using the HTBI primer set. One entry per CDR3 protein results from TCRdb running MiXCR on the multiplex PCR reads. The data contain about 570,000 distinct CDR3 sequences, around 46% of them seen just once; the ten biggest clones take up roughly 19%. The specimen sequenced was peripheral blood or thyroid tissue (not recorded which). These receptors originate from an adult woman with Graves' disease, either hyperthyroidism or ophthalmopathy (not recorded which).

This clonotype was counted many times. V usage is TRBV20-1 and J usage is TRBJ1-5, with 9 bases lining up with TRBD1. With 1 base clipped from V and 3 bases from J, the junction kept 4 bases outside the gene matches. Germline V lookup: CDR1 DFQATT, CDR2 SNEGSKA (reference sequence). The CDR3 runs to 15 residues. CDR3 sequence (DNA): TGCAGTGCTAGAGGTTGGACAGGGGACAATCAGCCCCAGCATTTT. It encodes CSARGWTGDNQPQHF.

This clonotype was counted at least ten times. This sequence joins TRBV6-1 and TRBJ2-2; D gene uncertain. Germline values: CDR1 MNHNS, CDR2 SASEGT. V lost 3 bases and J 3 bases, leaving 8 bases between the germline ends. The CDR3 covers 14 residues. Here the CDR3 reads CASSDGQDTGELFF. Here the CDR3 DNA reads TGTGCCAGCAGTGATGGGCAGGACACCGGGGAGCTGTTTTTT.

The chain couples TRBV7-2 to TRBJ2-5, with 12 positions matching TRBD1. Looked up from germline, CDR1 is SGHTA and CDR2 is FQGNSA. CDR3 size: 16 residues. V was pared by 4 bases and J by 7 bases, with 10 bases of the junction left unmatched. The CDR3 nucleotides read TGTGCCAGCAGCTCCATCCGGGACAGGGGGCTGTTGACCCAGTACTTC. Amino acids: CASSSIRDRGLLTQYF.

This clonotype has more than one count but fewer than ten. V is TRBV2 and J is TRBJ2-5; 8 nucleotides match TRBD2. This CDR3 has 15 amino acids. V was clipped by 6 bases and J by 1 base; unmatched bases: 7. Germline values: CDR1 SNHLY, CDR2 FYNNEI. The CDR3 nucleotides read TGTGCCAGCAGCAAGTGGACTAGCCTCCAAGAGACCCAGTACTTC. Its protein product is CASSKWTSLQETQYF. The variable domain in full, completed from reference TRBV2 and TRBJ2-5, reads EPEVTQTPSHQVTQMGQEVILRCVPISNHLYFYWYRQILGQKVEFLVSFYNNEISEKSEIFDDQFSVERPDGSNFTLKIRSTKLEDSAMYFCASSKWTSLQETQYFGPGTRLLVL.

The sample holds many counts of this clonotype. This chain uses TRBV6-5 with TRBJ2-5, with a possible D match to TRBD1 (7 bases). V was cut by 5 bases and J by 2 bases, with 12 bases left in between. CDR3 length: 14 amino acids. Looked up from germline, CDR1 is MNHEY and CDR2 is SVGAGI. This CDR3 reads CASSPTGRQETQYF. CDR3 coding DNA: TGTGCCAGCAGTCCGACAGGGAGGCAAGAGACCCAGTACTTC.

In its sample, this clonotype was seen a few times. The rearrangement uses TRBV19 and TRBJ1-6, with a possible D match to TRBD1 (5 bases). CDR1 is LNHDA and CDR2 is SQIVND in the germline V gene (reference sequence). CDR3 length equals 14 residues. V lost 5 bases and J lost 9, with 14 bases in between. CDR3 nucleotides: TGTGCCAGTAGTTTACGAGGGGTGGGTTCACCCCTCCACTTT. Protein sequence: CASSLRGVGSPLHF.